This T cell receptor beta chain came from a study of shared clonotypes between healthy human individuals. Germline lookup yields CDR1 LNHNV and CDR2 YYDKDF (reference sequence). With V trimmed by 0 bases and J by 4 bases, 7 bases remained unmatched. The CDR3 has 17 residues. The method was immunoSEQ multiplex PCR; TCRdb's version includes in-frame clones alone and lacks a portion of them. The sample holds about 590,000 clones; about 95% are singletons and the top ten take over 0.09%. The naive CD8 population came from CD45RO-negative cells selected for CCR7, without terminally differentiated effector memory CD45RA+ cells.

Sequenced material: naive CD8+ T cells sorted from blood. V usage is TRBV15 and J usage is TRBJ2-3; TRBD2 matches 10 bases. The sequence derives from a woman in her twenties or thirties in good health. DNA of the CDR3: TGTGCCACCAGCAGAGAGCGCGGGCTAGCGGGAGCAGATACGCAGTATTTT. It translates to CATSRERGLAGADTQYF.